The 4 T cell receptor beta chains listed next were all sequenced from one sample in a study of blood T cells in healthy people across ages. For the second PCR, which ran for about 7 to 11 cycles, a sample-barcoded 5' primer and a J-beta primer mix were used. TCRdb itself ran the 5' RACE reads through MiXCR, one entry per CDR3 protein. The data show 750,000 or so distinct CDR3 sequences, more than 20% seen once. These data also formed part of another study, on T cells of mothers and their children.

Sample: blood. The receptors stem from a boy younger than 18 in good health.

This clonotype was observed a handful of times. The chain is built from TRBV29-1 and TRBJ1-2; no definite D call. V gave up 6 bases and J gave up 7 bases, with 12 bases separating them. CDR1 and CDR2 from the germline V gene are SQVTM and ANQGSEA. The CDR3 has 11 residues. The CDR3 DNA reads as TGCAGCGTGGAGGTGGCCTCTGGCTACACCTTC. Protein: CSVEVASGYTF.

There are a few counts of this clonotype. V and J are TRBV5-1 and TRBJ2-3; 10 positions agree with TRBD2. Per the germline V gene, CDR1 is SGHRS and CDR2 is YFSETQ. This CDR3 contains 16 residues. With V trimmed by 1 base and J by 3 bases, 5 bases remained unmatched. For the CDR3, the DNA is TGCGCCAGCAGCTTGTCGTGGACTAGCGGAACAGATACGCAGTATTTT. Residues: CASSLSWTSGTDTQYF.

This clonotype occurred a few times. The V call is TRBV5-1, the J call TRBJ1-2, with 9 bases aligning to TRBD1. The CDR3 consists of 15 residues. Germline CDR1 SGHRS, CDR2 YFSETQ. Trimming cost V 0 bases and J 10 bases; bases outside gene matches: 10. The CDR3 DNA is TGCGCCAGCAGCTTGGAGTCCGTGACAGGGGGTGACTACACCTTC. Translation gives CASSLESVTGGDYTF.

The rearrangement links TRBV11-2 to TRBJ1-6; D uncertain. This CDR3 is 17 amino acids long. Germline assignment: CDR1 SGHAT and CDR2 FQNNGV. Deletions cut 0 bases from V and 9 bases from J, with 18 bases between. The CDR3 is CASSLDAQGLYSSPLHF. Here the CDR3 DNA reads TGTGCCAGCAGCTTAGATGCCCAAGGCCTATACAGTTCACCCCTCCACTTT.